This T cell receptor (beta chain) originates from a study of post-analysis software for immune sequencing data. Study background: Recorded disease courses covered relapsing-remitting, secondary progressive and progressive-relapsing multiple sclerosis. Some patients had no subtype annotation. The study, taken as a whole, reports: Relative to controls, patients had 4 or 5 TRBV segments at higher frequency, with TRBV5-6, TRBV5-1 and TRBV20-1 among these. Patients with multiple sclerosis recorded significantly lower normalized Chao1 diversity than controls, the study found. Batch-matched samples strongly co-clustered by F measure.

This clonotype was observed a handful of times. What it recognizes is unknown. Presence of unique molecular identifiers characterized the TCR beta cDNA libraries. It was from roughly 0.93 to 9.6 million T cells that about half a million cDNA molecules came. TCRdb re-called the PCR reads with MiXCR, one entry per CDR3 protein. The data show 350,000 to 450,000 distinct CDR3 sequences, approximately 38% seen once. Unmatched junction bases numbered 5, after V lost 6 bases and J lost 2 bases. CDR3 length: 15 amino acids. Germline V gene lookup returns CDR1 MDHEN and CDR2 SYDVKM. The sequence derives from a girl aged 2 to 9 with multiple sclerosis. Sequenced sample: blood. This chain joins TRBV28 and TRBJ2-1; 9 positions match TRBD1. The CDR3 nucleotides are TGTGCCAGCAGATCCGGGACAGGGACCTACAATGAGCAGTTCTTC. Translated: CASRSGTGTYNEQFF.